Below are 32 T cell receptor beta chains sequenced from a single sample in a study of cytomegalovirus exposure and HLA in healthy donors. Using immunoSEQ multiplex PCR, the repertoire was profiled, and TCRdb retains in-frame clones only, with some absent. The table includes fewer than 350,000 clones, 88% detected once. The sample was PBMCs. These receptors came from a woman aged 18-30 years in good health and CMV-seronegative.

The V gene is TRBV15, the J gene TRBJ1-3; 7 bases align to TRBD1. Per germline, CDR1 LNHNV and CDR2 YYDKDF (reference sequence). V was clipped by 1 base and J by 0 bases; unmatched bases: 6. The CDR3 runs 17 residues. CDR3 DNA sequence: TGTGCCACCAGCAGAGGACAGGGCCATAGCTCTGGAAACACCATATATTTT. Its translation is CATSRGQGHSSGNTIYF.

This chain's CDR3 is CASSPPGGSGGTGELFF. In DNA form, the CDR3 reads TGTGCCAGCAGTCCACCCGGGGGTAGCGGGGGCACCGGGGAGCTGTTTTTT. The chain combines TRBV28 with TRBJ2-2; 9 positions match TRBD2. The CDR3 runs 17 residues. CDR1 and CDR2 from the germline V gene are MDHEN and SYDVKM. The V gene end was trimmed by 5 bases and the J gene end by 4 bases; junction bases not matched to a gene: 11.

The rearrangement links TRBV4-1 to TRBJ2-1, with 11 positions matching TRBD2. The V gene's germline CDR1 is MGHRA and CDR2 YSYEKL. The J segment lost 10 bases and the V segment lost 2 bases, leaving 13 bases of the junction unmatched. The CDR3 is made up of 17 amino acids. This CDR3 is CASSQTPGTSGVGEQFF. The CDR3 DNA reads TGCGCCAGCAGCCAAACACCCGGGACTAGCGGCGTCGGGGAGCAGTTCTTC.

The rearrangement links TRBV5-4 to TRBJ1-4; TRBD1 aligns across 11 bases. Unmatched junction bases numbered 12, after V lost 4 bases and J lost 10 bases. The CDR3 runs to 16 residues. Germline V gene data show CDR1 as SGHNT and CDR2 as YYREEE (reference sequence). CDR3 sequence reads: CASSQKGTGTGGKLFF. The DNA of the CDR3 is TGTGCCAGCAGCCAAAAAGGCACCGGGACAGGGGGAAAACTGTTTTTT.

The CDR3 loop is CASSPIAGYNEQFF. The CDR3 nucleotides read TGTGCCAGCAGCCCGATCGCGGGCTACAATGAGCAGTTCTTC. The chain recombines TRBV5-6 with TRBJ2-1, with a tentative D call TRBD2 (5 bases). Germline CDR1 reads SGHDT; CDR2 reads YYEEEE. Trimming removed 4 bases at V and 3 bases at J, with 11 bases between. This CDR3 contains 14 residues.

J is TRBJ1-5 and V is TRBV10-3, with D tentatively TRBD1 (5 bases). Germline CDR1 ENHRY, CDR2 SYGVKD. The CDR3 runs to 12 residues. V lost 0 bases to trimming and J lost 9 bases, with 6 bases between them. As DNA, the CDR3 is TGTGCCATCAGTGAGTCAGACAGGCCCCAGCATTTT. Its protein product is CAISESDRPQHF.

The rearrangement uses TRBV25-1 and TRBJ1-4; D possibly corresponds to TRBD1 (5 bases). Looked up from germline, CDR1 is MGHDK and CDR2 is SYGVNS. The CDR3 sequence is 16 residues long. Trimming cost V 4 bases and J 0 bases, with 12 bases left between them. The DNA of the CDR3 is TGTGCCAGCAGTGCACAGGACACTTCAACTAATGAAAAACTGTTTTTT. Its protein product is CASSAQDTSTNEKLFF.

The rearrangement joins TRBV11-2 to TRBJ2-5; 7 nucleotides agree with TRBD1. V lost 3 bases and J lost 4; bases outside the gene matches: 8. Looked up from germline, CDR1 is SGHAT and CDR2 is FQNNGV. The CDR3 is 15 amino acids. Here the CDR3 DNA reads TGTGCCAGCAGCTTTACAGGGGCGACGAGAGAGACCCAGTACTTC. Amino acid sequence: CASSFTGATRETQYF.

The rearrangement uses TRBV7-9 and TRBJ2-7, with TRBD2 matching over 12 bases. V lost 1 base to trimming and J lost 0 bases; unmatched junction nucleotides: 1. The CDR3 spans 16 residues. Germline V gene lookup returns CDR1 SEHNR and CDR2 FQNEAQ (reference sequence). DNA for the CDR3: TGTGCCAGCAGCTTAGGGACTAGCGGGACCTCCTACGAGCAGTACTTC. Translated: CASSLGTSGTSYEQYF.

The V gene is TRBV27, the J gene TRBJ2-1, with TRBD2 identical over 13 bases. J lost 6 bases, V lost 5 bases, and 4 bases had no gene match. This CDR3 has 15 amino acids. CDR1 is MNHEY, CDR2 SMNVEV, per germline (reference sequence). In nucleotides, the CDR3 is TGTGCCAGCAGTGCTCGACTAGCGGGAGGCAATGAGCAGTTCTTC. Amino acid sequence: CASSARLAGGNEQFF.

The chain joins TRBV15 to TRBJ2-1; tentative D call: TRBD2 (5 bases). V gave up 0 bases and J gave up 15 bases, with 12 bases separating them. The CDR3 covers 12 residues. The germline gives CDR1 LNHNV, CDR2 YYDKDF (reference sequence). The CDR3 here is CATSRDKRTGFF. The CDR3 DNA reads TGTGCCACCAGCAGAGATAAGCGGACTGGGTTCTTC.

The V gene is TRBV10-2, the J gene TRBJ1-2; the D gene is possibly TRBD1 (5 bases). This CDR3 spans 12 amino acids. Germline CDR1 and CDR2: WSHSY and SAAADI. The germline V and J ends were trimmed by 6 bases and 8 bases, with 13 bases remaining between them. The CDR3 protein is CASRQGTGGYTF. In nucleotides, the CDR3 is TGCGCCAGCAGGCAGGGAACTGGAGGCTACACCTTC.

The chain couples TRBV15 to TRBJ1-5; D call uncertain. V was cut by 1 base and J by 7 bases, with 14 bases left in between. The germline V gene has CDR1 LNHNV and CDR2 YYDKDF (reference sequence). The CDR3 runs to 15 residues. CDR3 nucleotides: TGTGCCACCAGCAGAGGCGTCGATTCGGGACAGCCCCAGCATTTT. Amino acids: CATSRGVDSGQPQHF.

The gene calls are TRBV9 and TRBJ2-7; the D gene is possibly TRBD2 (6 bases). V lost 3 bases to trimming and J lost 1 base, with 32 bases between them. This CDR3 region has 21 residues. Looked up from germline, CDR1 is SGDLS and CDR2 is YYNGEE. CDR3 sequence reads: CASSASTGAPITLTPSYEQYF. CDR3 DNA sequence: TGTGCCAGCAGCGCCTCGACGGGAGCCCCAATAACTCTAACCCCGTCCTACGAGCAGTACTTC.

The chain has TRBV5-6 and TRBJ2-7, with TRBD2 identical over 8 bases. V lost 0 bases and J lost 7; bases outside the gene matches: 3. This CDR3 has 13 residues. Per the germline V gene, CDR1 is SGHDT and CDR2 is YYEEEE. As DNA, the CDR3 is TGTGCCAGCAGCTTGGGGACGGGGGGGGAGCAGTACTTC. Protein: CASSLGTGGEQYF.

The rearrangement links TRBV7-6 to TRBJ2-1; 13 positions match TRBD2. CDR3 length equals 17 residues. The V and J ends lost 2 bases and 4 bases, in that order; junction bases with no gene match: 5. CDR1 is SGHVS, CDR2 FNYEAQ, per germline. The CDR3 is CASSLRKGLAGYNEQFF. The CDR3, as DNA: TGTGCCAGCAGCTTAAGGAAGGGACTAGCGGGGTACAATGAGCAGTTCTTC.

This clone was detected a few times. A junction boundary mismatches the germline segment, possibly from a read error. V gene TRBV9 combines with J gene TRBJ2-2; no reliable D call. Germline CDR1 and CDR2: SGDLS and YYNGEE. This CDR3 contains 15 residues. In DNA, the CDR3 is TGTGCCAGCAGCGCCCGGGTTGTGAACGCCGGGGAGCTGTTTTTT. It codes for CASSARVVNAGELFF.

The chain is built from TRBV7-3 and TRBJ2-7; D uncertain. CDR3 size: 14 residues. The germline CDR1 and CDR2 sequences are SGHTA and FQGTGA. V was clipped by 1 base and J by 2 bases, with 9 bases between them. The CDR3 sequence: CASSLSAETYEQYF. The CDR3 nucleotides are TGTGCCAGCAGCTTAAGTGCCGAGACCTACGAGCAGTACTTC.

This chain uses TRBV6-6 with TRBJ2-1; D is possibly TRBD2 (5 bases). The V end was cut by 2 bases, the J end by 7 bases, with 9 bases between. From germline, CDR1 is MNHNY and CDR2 SVGAGI (reference sequence). This CDR3 region has 13 residues. The CDR3 DNA reads TGTGCCAGCAGTTACGAAGCGGTGAATGAGCAGTTCTTC. Protein product: CASSYEAVNEQFF.

V is TRBV27 and J is TRBJ2-7; weak D call: TRBD2 (5 bases). This CDR3 is built from 16 residues. Germline V gene lookup returns CDR1 MNHEY and CDR2 SMNVEV (reference sequence). The V and J ends lost 5 bases and 2 bases respectively, with 19 bases between them. The CDR3 region is CASSPSYPRGTYEQYF. The CDR3, as DNA: TGTGCCAGCAGTCCAAGTTACCCTCGGGGAACCTACGAGCAGTACTTC.

The chain joins TRBV4-3 to TRBJ1-4; no definite D call. V was clipped by 0 bases and J by 4 bases, with 9 bases between them. CDR3 length equals 15 residues. Germline V CDR1 and CDR2: LGHNA, YSLEER. CDR3 in amino acids: CASSQDARLNEKLFF. The CDR3 DNA follows: TGCGCCAGCAGCCAAGATGCTAGGCTTAATGAAAAACTGTTTTTT.

The chain links TRBV28 to TRBJ1-5, with 7 positions matching TRBD1. CDR1 MDHEN and CDR2 SYDVKM come from the germline V gene. The CDR3 contains 14 residues. With 4 bases clipped from V and 7 bases from J, the junction kept 7 bases outside the gene matches. The CDR3 DNA sequence: TGTGCCAGCAGTTCTTGGCAGGGGGAACAGCCCCAGCATTTT. Residues: CASSSWQGEQPQHF.

The chain couples TRBV5-1 to TRBJ1-3; 7 nucleotides align to TRBD1. V was pared by 0 bases and J by 2 bases, with 11 bases of the junction left unmatched. Germline CDR1 and CDR2: SGHRS and YFSETQ. This CDR3 has 18 residues. CDR3 bases: TGCGCCAGCAGCTTGGACCCGACAGGGAGGCATCCTGGAAACACCATATATTTT. This codes for CASSLDPTGRHPGNTIYF. Drawing the rest from reference TRBV5-1 and TRBJ1-3, the complete variable domain is KAGVTQTPRYLIKTRGQQVTLSCSPISGHRSVSWYQQTPGQGLQFLFEYFSETQRNKGNFPGRFSGRQFSNSRSEMNVSTLELGDSALYLCASSLDPTGRHPGNTIYFGEGSWLTVV.

V gene TRBV18 combines with J gene TRBJ2-7; D is perhaps TRBD1 (5 bases). Trimming stripped 1 base from V and 1 base from J, with 20 bases between. Looked up from germline, CDR1 is KGHSH and CDR2 is LQKENI. The CDR3 covers 18 residues. CDR3 sequence (DNA): TGTGCCAGCTCACCACTTAATGGTCAAGGACAAAAATCCTACGAGCAGTACTTC. Its protein product is CASSPLNGQGQKSYEQYF. The full variable domain, its missing parts supplied by reference TRBV18 and TRBJ2-7, is NAGVMQNPRHLVRRRGQEARLRCSPMKGHSHVYWYRQLPEEGLKFMVYLQKENIIDESGMPKERFSAEFPKEGPSILRIQQVVRGDSAAYFCASSPLNGQGQKSYEQYFGPGTRLTVT.

The chain employs TRBV5-4 and TRBJ1-2; 7 bases line up with TRBD1. The CDR3 has 15 amino acids. Germline V gene sequence: CDR1 SGHNT, CDR2 YYREEE (reference sequence). Germline trimming cut 4 bases from V and 2 bases from J; bases unmatched to any gene: 8. CDR3 nucleotide sequence: TGTGCCAGCAGCCCAGGACAGGCACAGAACTATGGCTACACCTTC. It encodes CASSPGQAQNYGYTF.

This chain uses TRBV29-1 with TRBJ2-3, with 13 positions matching TRBD2. Per germline, CDR1 SQVTM and CDR2 ANQGSEA. J was trimmed by 4 bases and V by 4 bases; bases with no gene match: 11. The CDR3 sequence is 17 residues long. CDR3: CSVGGSRTSGRSDTQYF. Here the CDR3 DNA reads TGCAGCGTTGGGGGTTCCCGGACTAGCGGGAGATCAGATACGCAGTATTTT.

Of note for this clone: Other DNA sequences of this sample code for an identical CDR3. This chain uses TRBV14 with TRBJ2-3, with D uncertain. CDR1 SGHDN and CDR2 FVKESK come from the germline V gene. The CDR3 has 15 residues. V was trimmed by 0 bases and J by 1 base, leaving 8 bases between them. The CDR3 DNA is TGTGCCAGCAGCCAAGACTTGCGAGGCACAGATACGCAGTATTTT. This translates into CASSQDLRGTDTQYF.

J is TRBJ2-7 and V is TRBV29-1; 10 nucleotides match TRBD2. CDR1 and CDR2 (germline): SQVTM, ANQGSEA. The CDR3 is made up of 13 amino acids. Trimming took 6 bases from V and 5 from J; bases not matched to a gene: 7. The DNA of the CDR3 is TGCAGCGTGAGCGGGAGGGCCGTGGACGAGCAGTACTTC. Translating it yields CSVSGRAVDEQYF.

The rearrangement links TRBV7-2 to TRBJ1-4; D gene ambiguous. Per germline, CDR1 SGHTA and CDR2 FQGNSA. Trimming stripped 3 bases from V and 7 bases from J, with 6 bases between. This CDR3 has 12 amino acids. The CDR3 spells CASSFSSEKLFF. CDR3 in DNA: TGTGCCAGCAGCTTCTCGTCTGAAAAACTGTTTTTT.

The chain recombines TRBV27 with TRBJ2-1; 7 bases line up with TRBD1. The CDR3 has 18 amino acids. From germline, CDR1 is MNHEY and CDR2 SMNVEV (reference sequence). The V gene end was trimmed by 2 bases and the J gene end by 5 bases; junction bases not matched to a gene: 15. CDR3 residues: CASSLRGRDRVLNNEQFF. The CDR3 DNA sequence: TGTGCCAGCAGTTTAAGGGGGAGAGACAGGGTTTTAAACAATGAGCAGTTCTTC.

This rearrangement joins TRBV27 to TRBJ1-4; D remains ambiguous. The V gene lost 2 bases and the J gene lost 2 bases, with 15 bases spanning the gap. Germline loops: CDR1 MNHEY, CDR2 SMNVEV (reference sequence). CDR3 length: 17 amino acids. The CDR3 spells CASSLDGRIATNEKLFF. CDR3 bases: TGTGCCAGCAGTTTAGATGGACGGATAGCGACTAATGAAAAACTGTTTTTT.

V gene TRBV9 combines with J gene TRBJ1-4; a possible D gene is TRBD1 (6 bases). The CDR3 spans 15 residues. Between the trimmed V and J ends, which lost 0 bases and 7 bases, there was a span of 13 bases. The germline CDR1 and CDR2 sequences are SGDLS and YYNGEE. The CDR3 nucleotides read TGTGCCAGCAGCGTAGCTGGGGACAAGGCTGAAAAACTGTTTTTT. Amino acids: CASSVAGDKAEKLFF. The complete variable domain, with remaining parts taken from reference TRBV9 and TRBJ1-4, reads DSGVTQTPKHLITATGQRVTLRCSPRSGDLSVYWYQQSLDQGLQFLIQYYNGEERAKGNILERFSAQQFPDLHSELNLSSLELGDSALYFCASSVAGDKAEKLFFGSGTQLSVL.